This entry features one T cell receptor beta chain sequence. This table comes from immunoSEQ multiplex PCR, and its TCRdb copy is limited to in-frame clones, with some not included. Counted here are roughly 90,000 clones, 88% occurring once; the ten biggest clones make up about 5.3%. The entry originates in a study of radiotherapy plus CTLA-4 blockade in lung cancer. The specimen comprised peripheral blood, sampled from a patient treated with radiotherapy plus ipilimumab. The clonotype originates from a human donor with non-small cell lung cancer that progressed on radiotherapy plus ipilimumab.

The chain's CDR3 is CASSIFHTPTHF. As DNA, the CDR3 is TGTGCCAGCAGCATTTTTCACACCCCGACGCATTTT. The chain carries TRBV21-1 and TRBJ1-5. TRBV21-1 is an annotated pseudogene. The CDR3 length is 12 residues.